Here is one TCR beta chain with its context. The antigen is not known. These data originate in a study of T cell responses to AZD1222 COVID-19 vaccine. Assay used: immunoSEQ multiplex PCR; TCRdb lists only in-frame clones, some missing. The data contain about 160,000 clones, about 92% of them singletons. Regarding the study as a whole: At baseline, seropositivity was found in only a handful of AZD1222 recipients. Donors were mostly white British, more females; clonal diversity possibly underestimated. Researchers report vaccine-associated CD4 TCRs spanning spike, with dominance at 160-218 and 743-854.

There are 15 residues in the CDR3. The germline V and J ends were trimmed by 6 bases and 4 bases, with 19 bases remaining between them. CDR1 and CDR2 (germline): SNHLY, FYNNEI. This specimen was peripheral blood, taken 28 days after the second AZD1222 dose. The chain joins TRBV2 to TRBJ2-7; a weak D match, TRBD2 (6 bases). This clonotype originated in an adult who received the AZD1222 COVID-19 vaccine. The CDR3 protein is CASRGQTGVPYEQYF. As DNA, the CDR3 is TGTGCCAGCAGGGGCCAAACGGGAGTCCCGTACGAGCAGTACTTC.